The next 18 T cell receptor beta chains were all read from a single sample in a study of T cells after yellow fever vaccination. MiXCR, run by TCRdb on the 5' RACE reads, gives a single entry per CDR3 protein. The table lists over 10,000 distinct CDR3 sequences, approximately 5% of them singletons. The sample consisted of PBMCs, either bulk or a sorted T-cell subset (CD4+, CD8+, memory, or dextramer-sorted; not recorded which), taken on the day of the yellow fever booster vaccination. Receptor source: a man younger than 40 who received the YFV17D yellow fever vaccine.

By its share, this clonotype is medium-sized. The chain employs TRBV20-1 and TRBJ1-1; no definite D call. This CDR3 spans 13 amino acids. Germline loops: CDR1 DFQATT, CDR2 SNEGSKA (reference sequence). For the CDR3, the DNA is TGCAGCGCATCTACGGTCTTGAACACTGAAGCTTTCTTT. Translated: CSASTVLNTEAFF.

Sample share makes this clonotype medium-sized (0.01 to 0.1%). Here the CDR3 reads CSVGAGVTSYNEQFF. CDR3 DNA: TGCAGCGTTGGGGCGGGAGTTACCTCCTACAATGAGCAGTTCTTC. The chain links TRBV29-1 to TRBJ2-1; 7 bases fit TRBD2. CDR3 length equals 15 residues. V gave up 4 bases and J gave up 0 bases; unmatched junction bases: 6. Per the germline V gene, CDR1 is SQVTM and CDR2 is ANQGSEA.

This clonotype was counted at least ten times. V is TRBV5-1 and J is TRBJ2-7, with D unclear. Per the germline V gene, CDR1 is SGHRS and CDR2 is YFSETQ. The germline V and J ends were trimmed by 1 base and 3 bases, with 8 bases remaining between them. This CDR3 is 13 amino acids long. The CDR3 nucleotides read TGCGCCAGCAGCTTGAACATAAACTACGAGCAGTACTTC. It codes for CASSLNINYEQYF.

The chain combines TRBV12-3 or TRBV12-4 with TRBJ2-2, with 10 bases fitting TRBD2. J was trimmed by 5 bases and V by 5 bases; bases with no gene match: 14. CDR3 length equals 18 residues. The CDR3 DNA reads TGTGCCAGCAGTGCGATCAGTTTAGCGGGAGGACCAACCGGGGAGCTGTTTTTT. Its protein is CASSAISLAGGPTGELFF.

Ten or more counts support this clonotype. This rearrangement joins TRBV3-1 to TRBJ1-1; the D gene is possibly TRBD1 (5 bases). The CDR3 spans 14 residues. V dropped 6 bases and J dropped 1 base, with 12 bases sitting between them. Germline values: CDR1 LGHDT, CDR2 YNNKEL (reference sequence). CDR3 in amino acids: CASRTREGNTEAFF. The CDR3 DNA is TGTGCCAGCAGAACCAGGGAAGGGAACACTGAAGCTTTCTTT.

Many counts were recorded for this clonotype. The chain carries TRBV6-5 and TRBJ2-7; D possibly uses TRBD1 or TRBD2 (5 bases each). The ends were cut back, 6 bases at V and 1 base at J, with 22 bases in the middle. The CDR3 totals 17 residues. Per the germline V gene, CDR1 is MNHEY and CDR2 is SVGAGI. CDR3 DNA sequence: TGTGCCAGCAGCCGCCTGTACGGGGACGGACTTTCCTACGAGCAGTACTTC. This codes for CASSRLYGDGLSYEQYF.

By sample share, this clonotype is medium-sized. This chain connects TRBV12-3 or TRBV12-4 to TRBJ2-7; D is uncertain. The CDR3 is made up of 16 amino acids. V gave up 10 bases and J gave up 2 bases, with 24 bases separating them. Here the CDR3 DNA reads TGTGCCACCTCGAGAGAGTATTCCCATCAGACCTACGAGCAGTACTTC. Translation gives CATSREYSHQTYEQYF.

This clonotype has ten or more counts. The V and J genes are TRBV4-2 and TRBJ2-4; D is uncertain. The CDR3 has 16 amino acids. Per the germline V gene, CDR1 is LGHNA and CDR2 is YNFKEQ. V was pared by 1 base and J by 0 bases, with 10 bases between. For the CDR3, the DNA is TGTGCCAGCAGCCAAGCTATGGTGAAAGCCAAAAACATTCAGTACTTC. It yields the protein CASSQAMVKAKNIQYF.

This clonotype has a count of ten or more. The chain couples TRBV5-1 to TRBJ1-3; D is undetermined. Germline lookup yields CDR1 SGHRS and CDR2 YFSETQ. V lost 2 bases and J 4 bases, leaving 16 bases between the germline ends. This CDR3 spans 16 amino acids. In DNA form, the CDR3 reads TGCGCCAGCAGCTTCGACCGGGCGGATAGAGGAAACACCATATATTTT. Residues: CASSFDRADRGNTIYF.

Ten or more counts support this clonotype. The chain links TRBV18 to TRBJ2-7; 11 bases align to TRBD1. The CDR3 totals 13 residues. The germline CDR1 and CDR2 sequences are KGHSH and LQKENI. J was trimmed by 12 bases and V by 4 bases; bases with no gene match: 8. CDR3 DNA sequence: TGTGCCAGCTCACTAGGACAGGGGGCCGCGATGTACTTC. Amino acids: CASSLGQGAAMYF.

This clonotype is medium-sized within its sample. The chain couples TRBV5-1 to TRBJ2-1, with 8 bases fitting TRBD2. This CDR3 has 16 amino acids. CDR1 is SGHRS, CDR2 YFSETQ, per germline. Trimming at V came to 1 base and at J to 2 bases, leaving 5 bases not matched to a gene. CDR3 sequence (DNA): TGCGCCAGCAGCTTGCCGCTTAGCGGGGCCTACAATGAGCAGTTCTTC. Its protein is CASSLPLSGAYNEQFF.

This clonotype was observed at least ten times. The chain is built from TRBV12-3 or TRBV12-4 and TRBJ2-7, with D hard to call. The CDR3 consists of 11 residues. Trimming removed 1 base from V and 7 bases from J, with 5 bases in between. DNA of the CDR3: TGTGCCAGCAGTTTAGACAAGGAGCAGTACTTC. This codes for CASSLDKEQYF.

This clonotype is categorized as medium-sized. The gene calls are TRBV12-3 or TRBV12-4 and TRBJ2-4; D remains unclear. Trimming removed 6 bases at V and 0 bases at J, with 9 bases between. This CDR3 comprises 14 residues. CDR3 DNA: TGTGCCAGCAGCCTAATCCAAGCCAAAAACATTCAGTACTTC. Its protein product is CASSLIQAKNIQYF.

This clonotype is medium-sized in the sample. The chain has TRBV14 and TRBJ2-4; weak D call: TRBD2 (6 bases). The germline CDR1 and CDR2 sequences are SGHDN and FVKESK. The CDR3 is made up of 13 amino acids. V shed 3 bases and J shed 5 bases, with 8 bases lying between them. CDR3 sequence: CASSHGGENIQYF. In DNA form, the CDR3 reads TGTGCCAGCAGCCACGGCGGGGAAAACATTCAGTACTTC.

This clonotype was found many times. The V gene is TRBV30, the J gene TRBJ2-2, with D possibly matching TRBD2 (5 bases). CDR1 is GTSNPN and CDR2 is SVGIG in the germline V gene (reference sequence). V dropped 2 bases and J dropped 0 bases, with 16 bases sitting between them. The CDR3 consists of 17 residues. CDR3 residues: CAWSWLRGFSNTGELFF. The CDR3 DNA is TGTGCCTGGAGTTGGTTACGCGGGTTTTCGAACACCGGGGAGCTGTTTTTT.

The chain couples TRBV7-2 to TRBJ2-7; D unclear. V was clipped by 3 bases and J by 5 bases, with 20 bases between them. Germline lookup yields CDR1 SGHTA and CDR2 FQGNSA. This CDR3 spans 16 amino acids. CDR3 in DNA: TGTGCCAGCAGCTTCAGGTTGGAGAAAAGCCCCCACGAGCAGTACTTC. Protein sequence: CASSFRLEKSPHEQYF.

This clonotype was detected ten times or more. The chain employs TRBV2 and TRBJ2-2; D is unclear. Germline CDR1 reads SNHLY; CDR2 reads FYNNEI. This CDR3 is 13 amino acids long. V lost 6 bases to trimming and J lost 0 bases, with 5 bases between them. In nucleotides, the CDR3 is TGTGCCAGCAGGCAGACGAACACCGGGGAGCTGTTTTTT. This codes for CASRQTNTGELFF.

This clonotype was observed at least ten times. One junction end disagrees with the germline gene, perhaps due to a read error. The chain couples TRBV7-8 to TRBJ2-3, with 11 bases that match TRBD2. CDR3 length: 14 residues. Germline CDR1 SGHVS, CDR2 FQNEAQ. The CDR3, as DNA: TGTGCCAGCAGCATAGCGGGAGGGCCTAATACGCAGTATTTT. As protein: CASSIAGGPNTQYF.